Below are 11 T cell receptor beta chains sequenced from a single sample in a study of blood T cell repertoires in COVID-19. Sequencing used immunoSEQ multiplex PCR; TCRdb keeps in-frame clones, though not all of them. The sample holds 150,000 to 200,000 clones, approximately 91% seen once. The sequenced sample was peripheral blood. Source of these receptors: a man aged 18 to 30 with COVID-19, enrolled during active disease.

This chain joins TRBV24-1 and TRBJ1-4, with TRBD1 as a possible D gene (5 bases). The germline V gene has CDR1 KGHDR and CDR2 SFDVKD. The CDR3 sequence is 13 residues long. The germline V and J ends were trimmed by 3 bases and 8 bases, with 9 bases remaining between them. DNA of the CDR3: TGTGCCACCAGTGATGGGGCCGGGGAAAAACTGTTTTTT. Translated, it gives CATSDGAGEKLFF.

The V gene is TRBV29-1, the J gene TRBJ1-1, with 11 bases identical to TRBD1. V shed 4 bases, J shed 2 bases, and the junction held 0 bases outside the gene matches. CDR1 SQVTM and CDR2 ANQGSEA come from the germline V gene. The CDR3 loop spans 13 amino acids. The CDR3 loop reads CSVGTGGNTEAFF. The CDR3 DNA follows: TGCAGCGTTGGGACAGGGGGCAACACTGAAGCTTTCTTT.

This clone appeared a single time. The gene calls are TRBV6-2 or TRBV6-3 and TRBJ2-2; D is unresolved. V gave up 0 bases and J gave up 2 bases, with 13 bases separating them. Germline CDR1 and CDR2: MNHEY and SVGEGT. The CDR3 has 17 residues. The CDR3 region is CASSYSAVSLNTGELFF. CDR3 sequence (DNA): TGTGCCAGCAGTTACTCGGCTGTCAGTTTAAACACCGGGGAGCTGTTTTTT.

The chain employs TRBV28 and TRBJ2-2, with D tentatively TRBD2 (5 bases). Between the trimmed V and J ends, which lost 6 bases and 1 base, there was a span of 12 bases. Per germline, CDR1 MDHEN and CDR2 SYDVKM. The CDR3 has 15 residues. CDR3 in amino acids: CASSGGAGNTGELFF. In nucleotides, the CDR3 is TGTGCCAGCAGCGGAGGTGCAGGGAACACCGGGGAGCTGTTTTTT.

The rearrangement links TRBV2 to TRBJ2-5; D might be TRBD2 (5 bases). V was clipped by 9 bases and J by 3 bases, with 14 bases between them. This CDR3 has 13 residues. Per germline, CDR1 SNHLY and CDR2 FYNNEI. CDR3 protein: CARSVSGKETQYF. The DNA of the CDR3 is TGTGCCAGATCGGTGTCGGGGAAAGAGACCCAGTACTTC.

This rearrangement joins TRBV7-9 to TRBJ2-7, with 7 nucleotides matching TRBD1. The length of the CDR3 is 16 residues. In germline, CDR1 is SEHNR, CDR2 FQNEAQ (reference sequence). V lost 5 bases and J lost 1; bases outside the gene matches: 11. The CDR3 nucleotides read TGTGCCAGCAGCACACAGACAGGGTTAAGGTCCTACGAGCAGTACTTC. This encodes CASSTQTGLRSYEQYF.

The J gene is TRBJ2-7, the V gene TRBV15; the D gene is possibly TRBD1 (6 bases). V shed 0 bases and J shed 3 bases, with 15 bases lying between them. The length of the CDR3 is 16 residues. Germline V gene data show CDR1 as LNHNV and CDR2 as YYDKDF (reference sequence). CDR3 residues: CATSREGGGSGYEQYF. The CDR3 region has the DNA TGTGCCACCAGCAGAGAGGGTGGGGGCAGCGGCTACGAGCAGTACTTC.

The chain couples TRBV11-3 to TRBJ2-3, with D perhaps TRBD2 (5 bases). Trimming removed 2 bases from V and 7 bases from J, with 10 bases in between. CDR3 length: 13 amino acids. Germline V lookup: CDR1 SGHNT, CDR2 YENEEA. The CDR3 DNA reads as TGTGCCAGCAGCTTAAGCACCGGGAATACGCAGTATTTT. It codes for CASSLSTGNTQYF.

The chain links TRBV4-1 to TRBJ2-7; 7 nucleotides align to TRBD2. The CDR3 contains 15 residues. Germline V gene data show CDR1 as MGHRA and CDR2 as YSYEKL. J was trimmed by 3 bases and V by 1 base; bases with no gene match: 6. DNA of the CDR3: TGCGCCAGCAGCCAAGTGGGGACTACCCACTACGAGCAGTACTTC. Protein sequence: CASSQVGTTHYEQYF.

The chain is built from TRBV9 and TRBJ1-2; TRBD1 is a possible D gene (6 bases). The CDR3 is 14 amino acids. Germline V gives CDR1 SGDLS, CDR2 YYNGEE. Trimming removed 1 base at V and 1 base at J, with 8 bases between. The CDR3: CASSVRTDNYGYTF. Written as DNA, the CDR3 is TGTGCCAGCAGCGTAAGGACAGATAACTATGGCTACACCTTC.

CDR3 sequence reads: CASSSRGKMTDTQYF. CDR3 coding DNA: TGTGCCAGCAGCTCCAGGGGGAAAATGACAGATACGCAGTATTTT. The rearrangement links TRBV9 to TRBJ2-3; 7 nucleotides agree with TRBD1. V lost 4 bases to trimming and J lost 3 bases; unmatched junction nucleotides: 8. Germline V gives CDR1 SGDLS, CDR2 YYNGEE. There are 15 residues in the CDR3.